This T cell receptor (beta chain) appears in the sequencing data of a study of blood T cell repertoires in COVID-19. At the level of the study: From the United States, Italy and Spain came samples of acute and convalescent COVID-19. Sources were T cells, B-cell-depleted T cells, or PBMCs; the material itself was cDNA or gDNA.

The CDR3 is 11 amino acids. The V end was cut by 7 bases, the J end by 4 bases, with 7 bases between. Under the authors' procedure: Amplification of reference gene primers provided the estimated nucleated cell counts. TCRdb's copy holds only in-frame clones and misses some; the assay was immunoSEQ multiplex PCR. For V, J and clone size, that table is used; D and trimming come from the DNA. The table lists some 330,000 clones, around 87% of them singletons. The TCR sequence derives from a woman between 50 and 59 years old with active or convalescent COVID-19. The gene calls are TRBV12-3 or TRBV12-4 and TRBJ2-5; D is unclear. Sequenced: peripheral blood. The CDR3 sequence is CASKALETQYF. CDR3 coding DNA: TGTGCCAGCAAAGCGCTAGAGACCCAGTACTTC.